A single sample gave rise to the 26 T cell receptor beta chains below, sequenced in a study of blood T cell repertoires in COVID-19. This table comes from immunoSEQ multiplex PCR, and its TCRdb copy is limited to in-frame clones, with some not included. Of some 120,000 clones in the sample, roughly 80% were seen once. Material: peripheral blood. These receptors all come from a woman in her forties or fifties with acute or convalescent COVID-19.

This chain connects TRBV2 to TRBJ1-6; TRBD1 agrees at 10 bases. Germline V gives CDR1 SNHLY, CDR2 FYNNEI. J lost 3 bases, V lost 8 bases, and 7 bases had no gene match. The CDR3 sequence is 16 residues long. The CDR3: CASGDRGSSYNSPLHF. The CDR3 DNA reads TGTGCCAGCGGGGACAGGGGATCGAGCTATAATTCACCCCTCCACTTT. The full variable domain, in which reference TRBV2 and TRBJ1-6 provide the parts outside the CDR3, is EPEVTQTPSHQVTQMGQEVILRCVPISNHLYFYWYRQILGQKVEFLVSFYNNEISEKSEIFDDQFSVERPDGSNFTLKIRSTKLEDSAMYFCASGDRGSSYNSPLHFGNGTRLTVT.

The rearrangement links TRBV21-1 to TRBJ2-1; the DNA was not compared with TRBD2, the D call given in the table. TRBV21-1 is a pseudogene segment. The CDR3 extends over 22 amino acids. The CDR3 DNA is TGTGCCAGCAGCTCTCATCGCGTCTTAGCGGGGGAACCAACCTGCTCCTACAATGAGCAGTTCTTC. Translating gives CASSSHRVLAGEPTCSYNEQFF.

The CDR3 loop is CASSQLAGGFFYNEQFF. CDR3 in DNA: TGTGCCAGCAGTCAACTAGCGGGGGGTTTTTTCTACAATGAGCAGTTCTTC. This chain connects TRBV6-6 to TRBJ2-1; TRBD2 agrees at 12 bases. The CDR3 length is 17 residues. V shed 5 bases and J 3 bases; nucleotides not matched to a gene: 8. CDR1 and CDR2 (germline): MNHNY, SVGAGI (reference sequence).

The chain recombines TRBV6-5 with TRBJ2-3; a possible D gene is TRBD1 (6 bases). CDR1 and CDR2 from the germline V gene are MNHEY and SVGAGI. Between the trimmed V and J ends, which lost 6 bases and 1 base, there was a span of 14 bases. The CDR3 sequence is 15 residues long. Here the CDR3 reads CASSLTGSRTDTQYF. In DNA form, the CDR3 reads TGTGCCAGCAGCCTAACAGGGTCGCGCACAGATACGCAGTATTTT.

The chain carries TRBV29-1 and TRBJ1-2, with 9 bases fitting TRBD1. Germline loops: CDR1 SQVTM, CDR2 ANQGSEA. The junction had 5 bases not matched to a gene; V was cut back by 7 bases and J by 8 bases. This CDR3 comprises 11 residues. CDR3 residues: CSGGQGDGYTF. CDR3 nucleotide sequence: TGCAGCGGGGGACAGGGCGACGGCTACACCTTC.

The V call is TRBV10-1, the J call TRBJ2-1; perhaps TRBD2 as D (5 bases). V shed 7 bases and J shed 9 bases, with 16 bases lying between them. This CDR3 has 13 amino acids. Germline CDR1 reads WNHNN; CDR2 reads SYGVQD (reference sequence). In DNA form, the CDR3 reads TGCGCCAGCAATGGTGTGAGAGGGAGTGAGCAGTTCTTC. As protein: CASNGVRGSEQFF.

This clone appeared a few times. The chain combines TRBV5-1 with TRBJ2-2; unclear D gene. The germline V gene has CDR1 SGHRS and CDR2 YFSETQ. Trimming removed 5 bases from V and 4 bases from J, with 9 bases in between. CDR3 size: 13 residues. CDR3 residues: CASRSSSTGELFF. The CDR3 DNA is TGCGCCAGCAGAAGCTCGTCCACCGGGGAGCTGTTTTTT.

V usage is TRBV7-8 and J usage is TRBJ2-7; TRBD1 matches 7 bases. This CDR3 has 14 amino acids. V gave up 5 bases and J gave up 3 bases; unmatched junction bases: 7. Germline V gives CDR1 SGHVS, CDR2 FQNEAQ. The CDR3 bases are TGTGCCAGCAGCCCGAGAGGACAGGACTACGAGCAGTACTTC. Protein: CASSPRGQDYEQYF.

This chain uses TRBV29-1 with TRBJ1-2; 9 nucleotides match TRBD1. The V gene's germline CDR1 is SQVTM and CDR2 ANQGSEA. V lost 6 bases and J lost 2; bases outside the gene matches: 4. CDR3 length: 13 residues. The CDR3 is CSVRDRENYGYTF. CDR3 nucleotides: TGCAGCGTACGGGACAGGGAAAACTATGGCTACACCTTC. The full variable domain, in which reference TRBV29-1 and TRBJ1-2 provide the parts outside the CDR3, is SAVISQKPSRDICQRGTSLTIQCQVDSQVTMMFWYRQQPGQSLTLIATANQGSEATYESGFVIDKFPISRPNLTFSTLTVSNMSPEDSSIYLCSVRDRENYGYTFGSGTRLTVV.

The V call is TRBV15, the J call TRBJ2-6; TRBD2 might be the D (5 bases). The V end was cut by 0 bases, the J end by 1 base, with 16 bases between. Germline loops: CDR1 LNHNV, CDR2 YYDKDF (reference sequence). The length of the CDR3 is 19 residues. The chain's CDR3 is CATSRDMYPGGSGANVLTF. The CDR3 DNA reads as TGTGCCACCAGCAGAGATATGTATCCTGGCGGGTCTGGGGCCAACGTCCTGACTTTC.

The J gene is TRBJ2-2, the V gene TRBV9; maybe TRBD2 (6 bases). This CDR3 has 15 residues. V gave up 5 bases and J gave up 1 base, with 12 bases separating them. Germline V CDR1 and CDR2: SGDLS, YYNGEE. CDR3 coding DNA: TGTGCCAGCAGTTTCTTGGGGGGGAACACCGGGGAGCTGTTTTTT. It codes for CASSFLGGNTGELFF. Filled out from reference TRBV9 and TRBJ2-2, the complete variable domain reads DSGVTQTPKHLITATGQRVTLRCSPRSGDLSVYWYQQSLDQGLQFLIQYYNGEERAKGNILERFSAQQFPDLHSELNLSSLELGDSALYFCASSFLGGNTGELFFGEGSRLTVL.

This clone showed up just a few times. The chain recombines TRBV3-1 (or the pseudogene TRBV3-2) with TRBJ2-1; 7 bases line up with TRBD1. The CDR3 is 15 residues long. Germline trimming cut 5 bases from V and 4 bases from J; bases unmatched to any gene: 8. Per the germline V gene, CDR1 is LGHDT and CDR2 is YNNKEL (reference sequence). CDR3 in DNA: TGTGCCAGCAGCTTCGGGACAGCTGCATACAATGAGCAGTTCTTC. Residues: CASSFGTAAYNEQFF.

The chain links TRBV4-1 to TRBJ1-5, with 9 bases matching TRBD1. Unmatched junction bases numbered 9, after V lost 2 bases and J lost 7 bases. The CDR3 loop spans 16 amino acids. Germline CDR1 is MGHRA and CDR2 is YSYEKL. The CDR3 coding sequence is TGCGCCAGCAGCCAACGCACCGGGACAGGGAAGCAGCCCCAGCATTTT. Translation gives CASSQRTGTGKQPQHF.

The table lists this clone with a count of one. Germline is not matched at one junction end, which may reflect a read error. V is TRBV30 and J is TRBJ1-2, with 8 bases fitting TRBD1. CDR1 GTSNPN and CDR2 SVGIG come from the germline V gene (reference sequence). This CDR3 region has 13 residues. CDR3 protein: CAWTGQANYGYTF. CDR3 nucleotides: TGTGCTTGGACGGGACAGGCCAACTATGGCTACACCTTC.

This clone has only one observation. The V gene is TRBV27, the J gene TRBJ2-7, with 7 bases fitting TRBD1. This CDR3 has 13 amino acids. The V gene's germline CDR1 is MNHEY and CDR2 SMNVEV (reference sequence). V lost 6 bases to trimming and J lost 3 bases; unmatched junction nucleotides: 5. CDR3 coding DNA: TGTGCCAGCAGCAGGGACAGATACTACGAGCAGTACTTC. Protein sequence: CASSRDRYYEQYF.

The chain combines TRBV7-6 with TRBJ1-5; D might be TRBD1 (6 bases). The CDR3 has 13 residues. Per the germline V gene, CDR1 is SGHVS and CDR2 is FNYEAQ. Deletions cut 5 bases from V and 6 bases from J, with 11 bases between. The CDR3 coding sequence is TGTGCCAGCAGCCGGACAGAAGGTCAGCCCCAGCATTTT. Its translation is CASSRTEGQPQHF.

The chain has TRBV27 and TRBJ2-7; D is possibly TRBD1 (6 bases). The CDR3 totals 14 residues. V was trimmed by 3 bases and J by 7 bases, leaving 16 bases between them. The germline CDR1 and CDR2 sequences are MNHEY and SMNVEV (reference sequence). CDR3 nucleotide sequence: TGTGCCAGCAGTTTTGACAGGATGGTTGGAGAGCAGTACTTC. Its protein product is CASSFDRMVGEQYF.

This clone appeared once. This chain uses TRBV24-1 with TRBJ1-4, with D unresolved. V was trimmed by 3 bases and J by 3 bases, leaving 10 bases between them. This CDR3 has 15 amino acids. The germline V gene has CDR1 KGHDR and CDR2 SFDVKD. CDR3 in DNA: TGTGCCACCAGTGATGGGAGGGCGGCTAATGAAAAACTGTTTTTT. This translates into CATSDGRAANEKLFF.

J is TRBJ1-5 and V is TRBV19; D possibly corresponds to TRBD1 (6 bases). Germline CDR1 LNHDA, CDR2 SQIVND (reference sequence). The CDR3 length is 14 residues. Trimming stripped 5 bases from V and 5 bases from J, with 13 bases between. CDR3 region: CASSSGTNYQPQHF. The CDR3 region has the DNA TGTGCCAGTAGTTCCGGGACAAATTATCAGCCCCAGCATTTT.

J is TRBJ2-2 and V is TRBV7-2; TRBD2 matches 8 bases. The V gene's germline CDR1 is SGHTA and CDR2 FQGNSA. With 6 bases clipped from V and 8 bases from J, the junction kept 14 bases outside the gene matches. The CDR3 covers 16 residues. The CDR3 here is CASSPTGGALGGELFF. The CDR3 DNA is TGTGCCAGCAGTCCCACCGGGGGGGCACTGGGTGGGGAGCTGTTTTTT.

This clone is a singleton in its sample. The rearrangement joins TRBV28 to TRBJ1-1; 9 bases match TRBD1. This CDR3 has 14 amino acids. The trim removed 3 bases at V and 5 bases at J, leaving 4 bases unmatched. Germline loops: CDR1 MDHEN, CDR2 SYDVKM. The CDR3 sequence is CASSFPDRGTEAFF. The CDR3 coding sequence is TGTGCCAGCAGTTTCCCCGACAGGGGGACTGAAGCTTTCTTT.

The V call is TRBV10-3, the J call TRBJ2-3; TRBD2 matches 11 bases. Germline V gene data show CDR1 as ENHRY and CDR2 as SYGVKD. The CDR3 extends over 15 amino acids. J gave up 2 bases and V 6 bases, and 4 bases lay outside the gene matches. The CDR3 DNA sequence: TGTGCCATCAGACGGACTAGCGGGCCCACAGATACGCAGTATTTT. Its translation: CAIRRTSGPTDTQYF.

This chain joins TRBV5-1 and TRBJ1-6, with 10 bases lining up with TRBD1. Per the germline V gene, CDR1 is SGHRS and CDR2 is YFSETQ. CDR3 length equals 14 residues. V gave up 5 bases and J gave up 6 bases; unmatched junction bases: 2. As DNA, the CDR3 is TGCGCCAGCAGTAGGGACAGGGGTAATTCACCCCTCCACTTT. Protein: CASSRDRGNSPLHF.

This clone came up once. The CDR3 spells CASSFGAGGHGYTF. DNA for the CDR3: TGTGCCAGCAGTTTCGGGGCAGGGGGTCATGGCTACACCTTC. The chain is built from TRBV27 and TRBJ1-2; 7 bases fit TRBD1. V lost 3 bases and J lost 6; bases outside the gene matches: 7. CDR3 size: 14 residues. The germline gives CDR1 MNHEY, CDR2 SMNVEV (reference sequence).

The rearrangement joins TRBV14 to TRBJ2-7, with a possible D match to TRBD2 (5 bases). The CDR3 has 12 amino acids. Trimming stripped 1 base from V and 7 bases from J, with 8 bases between. Germline CDR1 SGHDN, CDR2 FVKESK. The DNA for the CDR3 is TGTGCCAGCAGCCAAGGTCCGGGAGAGCAGTACTTC. Translated, it gives CASSQGPGEQYF.

The rearrangement joins TRBV3-1 (or the pseudogene TRBV3-2) to TRBJ1-1; D not resolved. This CDR3 is 14 amino acids long. The germline CDR1 and CDR2 sequences are LGHDT and YNNKEL (reference sequence). V was clipped by 4 bases and J by 1 base, with 10 bases between them. The chain's CDR3 is CASSLPLRNTEAFF. As DNA, the CDR3 is TGTGCCAGCAGCCTCCCGCTGAGGAACACTGAAGCTTTCTTT.